These 21 T cell receptor beta chains were sequenced from one sample in a study of blood T cell repertoires in COVID-19. Libraries were prepared by immunoSEQ multiplex PCR; TCRdb keeps only in-frame clonotypes and omits some of them. The sample yields about 300,000 clones, 90% seen once. Sequencing used PBMCs or T cells enriched from blood (not recorded which). The receptors originated from a woman aged 18-29 years with acute COVID-19.

The V gene is TRBV12-5, the J gene TRBJ1-3, with D perhaps matching TRBD1 (6 bases). With 1 base removed from V and 2 bases from J, the gap between germline ends came to 12 bases. CDR3 length: 16 amino acids. Germline V gene data show CDR1 as LGHNT and CDR2 as FRNRAP. The CDR3 coding sequence is TGTGCTAGTGGTTTGGGGACAGCGTATACTGGAAACACCATATATTTT. Its protein is CASGLGTAYTGNTIYF.

CDR3 residues: CASSDTPGHKRETQYF. CDR3 bases: TGTGCCAGCAGTGATACTCCGGGACACAAAAGAGAGACCCAGTACTTC. The chain is built from TRBV6-4 and TRBJ2-5; a possible D gene is TRBD1 (6 bases). CDR1 is MRHNA, CDR2 SNTAGT, per germline. This CDR3 is 16 amino acids long. The germline V and J ends were trimmed by 3 bases and 4 bases, with 18 bases remaining between them.

V and J are TRBV7-8 and TRBJ1-1; 9 bases agree with TRBD1. The ends lost 5 bases at V and 2 bases at J; junction bases unmatched: 6. In germline, CDR1 is SGHVS, CDR2 FQNEAQ. This CDR3 has 15 amino acids. As DNA, the CDR3 is TGTGCCAGCAGCACGAGACAGGGGGTAAACACTGAAGCTTTCTTT. Protein sequence: CASSTRQGVNTEAFF.

As concerns this clone: Other DNA sequences in the same sample also yield this CDR3. The chain couples TRBV28 to TRBJ1-5; D ambiguous. V was clipped by 6 bases and J by 5 bases, with 14 bases between them. Germline CDR1 reads MDHEN; CDR2 reads SYDVKM. The CDR3 has 14 amino acids. In DNA, the CDR3 is TGTGCCAGCAGCTCCGCGGGCGGTGATCAGCCCCAGCATTTT. Protein sequence: CASSSAGGDQPQHF.

In nucleotides, the CDR3 is TGTGCCAGCAGTGAAGCCTTGTTTTCACCCCTCCACTTT. It yields the protein CASSEALFSPLHF. The V gene is TRBV6-1, the J gene TRBJ1-6, with D unclear. Trimming cost V 0 bases and J 9 bases, with 6 bases left between them. This CDR3 region has 13 residues. Germline CDR1 and CDR2: MNHNS and SASEGT.

The chain links TRBV18 to TRBJ1-2; TRBD1 aligns across 7 bases. Germline CDR1 KGHSH, CDR2 LQKENI. The CDR3 is 14 residues long. J lost 6 bases, V lost 5 bases, and 9 bases had no gene match. CDR3 coding DNA: TGTGCCAGCTCATACAACACAGGGGAAGATGGCTACACCTTC. It translates to CASSYNTGEDGYTF.

This clone was observed a single time. The gene calls are TRBV30 and TRBJ1-2; D perhaps matches TRBD1 (6 bases). The V end lost 3 bases, the J end lost 4 bases, and 15 bases lay between the germline ends. The CDR3 extends over 14 amino acids. Germline assignment: CDR1 GTSNPN and CDR2 SVGIG (reference sequence). CDR3 sequence reads: CAWRAPGGPYGYTF. The CDR3 bases are TGTGCCTGGAGGGCCCCGGGGGGCCCCTATGGCTACACCTTC.

The chain joins TRBV11-2 to TRBJ2-7; D is possibly TRBD1 (5 bases). The germline V and J ends were trimmed by 2 bases and 6 bases, with 11 bases remaining between them. CDR3 length equals 13 residues. CDR1 is SGHAT and CDR2 is FQNNGV in the germline V gene. This CDR3 is CASSLRQSSEQYF. The CDR3 bases are TGTGCCAGCAGCTTAAGACAGTCTAGCGAGCAGTACTTC.

V usage is TRBV19 and J usage is TRBJ1-2, with TRBD1 matching 7 bases. The length of the CDR3 is 11 residues. The germline V gene has CDR1 LNHDA and CDR2 SQIVND (reference sequence). V was clipped by 9 bases and J by 4 bases; unmatched bases: 2. The CDR3 loop is CASRDSYGYTF. CDR3 DNA: TGTGCCAGCCGGGACAGCTATGGCTACACCTTC. Full variable domain (missing parts from reference TRBV19 and TRBJ1-2): DGGITQSPKYLFRKEGQNVTLSCEQNLNHDAMYWYRQDPGQGLRLIYYSQIVNDFQKGDIAEGYSVSREKKESFPLTVTSAQKNPTAFYLCASRDSYGYTFGSGTRLTVV.

This chain links TRBV30 with TRBJ2-1, with a weak D call TRBD2 (6 bases). The V end was cut by 2 bases, the J end by 2 bases, with 13 bases between. CDR1 and CDR2 (germline): GTSNPN, SVGIG (reference sequence). The CDR3 runs to 15 residues. The CDR3 reads CAWSLTSLTYNEQFF. CDR3 DNA sequence: TGTGCCTGGAGTTTAACTAGCCTTACCTACAATGAGCAGTTCTTC.

The chain links TRBV18 to TRBJ2-7, with D unclear. Germline values: CDR1 KGHSH, CDR2 LQKENI. This CDR3 is 14 amino acids long. The V end lost 3 bases, the J end lost 0 bases, and 9 bases lay between the germline ends. The CDR3 sequence is CASSPPAGSYEQYF. The CDR3 nucleotides are TGTGCCAGCTCACCCCCGGCAGGCTCCTACGAGCAGTACTTC.

V usage is TRBV6-5 and J usage is TRBJ1-2; 9 nucleotides line up with TRBD1. J gave up 4 bases and V 2 bases, and 2 bases lay outside the gene matches. Germline assignment: CDR1 MNHEY and CDR2 SVGAGI. The CDR3 is 14 residues long. The chain's CDR3 is CASSYADRGYGYTF. CDR3 DNA: TGTGCCAGCAGTTACGCGGACAGGGGCTATGGCTACACCTTC.

The chain combines TRBV2 with TRBJ1-1, with D unclear. In germline, CDR1 is SNHLY, CDR2 FYNNEI. V lost 10 bases and J lost 0, with 18 bases in between. The CDR3 contains 15 residues. The CDR3 reads CAILSRSRVNTEAFF. CDR3 nucleotide sequence: TGTGCCATCCTATCGAGGTCTCGGGTGAACACTGAAGCTTTCTTT. The full variable domain, rest sourced from reference TRBV2 and TRBJ1-1, is EPEVTQTPSHQVTQMGQEVILRCVPISNHLYFYWYRQILGQKVEFLVSFYNNEISEKSEIFDDQFSVERPDGSNFTLKIRSTKLEDSAMYFCAILSRSRVNTEAFFGQGTRLTVV.

The CDR3 protein is CASSLSAGEQYF. CDR3 in DNA: TGTGCCAGCAGCTTATCGGCAGGCGAGCAGTACTTC. The gene calls are TRBV7-9 and TRBJ2-7; D unresolved. Germline-derived CDR1 and CDR2 are SEHNR and FQNEAQ (reference sequence). V was cut by 2 bases and J by 6 bases, with 8 bases left in between. This CDR3 has 12 residues.

The V gene is TRBV5-4, the J gene TRBJ1-3, with TRBD1 identical over 10 bases. J gave up 4 bases and V 4 bases, and 8 bases lay outside the gene matches. Per the germline V gene, CDR1 is SGHNT and CDR2 is YYREEE (reference sequence). This CDR3 contains 16 residues. CDR3 sequence: CASSKGQGGRGNTIYF. The CDR3 DNA follows: TGTGCCAGCAGCAAAGGACAGGGGGGGAGGGGAAACACCATATATTTT.

V gene TRBV19 combines with J gene TRBJ2-1; tentatively, D is TRBD2 (5 bases). With 6 bases removed from V and 7 bases from J, the gap between germline ends came to 13 bases. Germline lookup yields CDR1 LNHDA and CDR2 SQIVND (reference sequence). The CDR3 has 13 residues. The CDR3 region has the DNA TGTGCCAGTAGCCACGGACTTTTGAATGAGCAGTTCTTC. Translated: CASSHGLLNEQFF. Using reference TRBV19 and TRBJ2-1 for the parts outside the CDR3, the full variable domain is DGGITQSPKYLFRKEGQNVTLSCEQNLNHDAMYWYRQDPGQGLRLIYYSQIVNDFQKGDIAEGYSVSREKKESFPLTVTSAQKNPTAFYLCASSHGLLNEQFFGPGTRLTVL.

About this clone itself: Other DNA sequences from this sample encode an identical CDR3 as well. The chain joins TRBV19 to TRBJ1-5, with TRBD1 matching over 8 bases. The CDR3 consists of 13 residues. With V trimmed by 4 bases and J by 4 bases, 0 bases remained unmatched. Germline CDR1 is LNHDA and CDR2 is SQIVND (reference sequence). The CDR3 DNA is TGTGCCAGTAGTAGACAGGGGAATCAGCCCCAGCATTTT. It is translated as CASSRQGNQPQHF.

The chain couples TRBV19 to TRBJ1-6; 7 nucleotides align to TRBD1. The CDR3 spans 15 residues. Unmatched junction bases numbered 6, after V lost 4 bases and J lost 6 bases. The V gene's germline CDR1 is LNHDA and CDR2 SQIVND (reference sequence). CDR3 loop: CASSTSGQPNSPLHF. The DNA for the CDR3 is TGTGCCAGTAGTACCTCGGGACAGCCTAATTCACCCCTCCACTTT. The full variable domain, in which reference TRBV19 and TRBJ1-6 provide the parts outside the CDR3, is DGGITQSPKYLFRKEGQNVTLSCEQNLNHDAMYWYRQDPGQGLRLIYYSQIVNDFQKGDIAEGYSVSREKKESFPLTVTSAQKNPTAFYLCASSTSGQPNSPLHFGNGTRLTVT.

The chain has TRBV3-1 (or the pseudogene TRBV3-2) and TRBJ2-1; 7 bases are shared with TRBD2. The CDR3 is made up of 18 amino acids. The germline gives CDR1 LGHDT, CDR2 YNNKEL (reference sequence). The trim removed 2 bases at V and 3 bases at J, leaving 13 bases unmatched. The CDR3 coding sequence is TGTGCCAGCAGCCAAATCGACGGGAGGCCTTCATTCTACAATGAGCAGTTCTTC. This translates into CASSQIDGRPSFYNEQFF.

This rearrangement joins TRBV6-5 to TRBJ2-7; TRBD2 is a possible D gene (6 bases). Between the trimmed V and J ends, which lost 7 bases and 3 bases, there was a span of 16 bases. In germline, CDR1 is MNHEY, CDR2 SVGAGI. The CDR3 is 14 amino acids. The CDR3: CASIQPEGVYEQYF. CDR3 bases: TGTGCCAGCATCCAACCGGAGGGCGTCTACGAGCAGTACTTC.

The chain employs TRBV24-1 and TRBJ1-2; 7 nucleotides agree with TRBD1. CDR1 KGHDR and CDR2 SFDVKD come from the germline V gene. This CDR3 contains 15 residues. V was pared by 4 bases and J by 3 bases, with 7 bases of the junction left unmatched. CDR3 DNA sequence: TGTGCCACCAGTGAGCTGACAGGGACGGACTATGGCTACACCTTC. This encodes CATSELTGTDYGYTF.